This T cell receptor beta chain was sequenced in a study of technical replicates of blood from a few donors. TCRdb's table, derived via immunoSEQ multiplex PCR, lists solely in-frame clones and lacks some. The data show 99,000 or so clones, roughly 96% seen once. This CDR3 region has 14 residues. Germline lookup yields CDR1 SNHLY and CDR2 FYNNEI. Trimming took 7 bases from V and 6 from J; bases not matched to a gene: 10. This clonotype was sampled from a human donor in good health. The sequencing input was T cells isolated from PBMCs. The chain combines TRBV2 with TRBJ2-7; 9 bases line up with TRBD1. CDR3: CASKVDRGPLEQYF. In nucleotides, the CDR3 is TGTGCCAGCAAGGTGGACAGGGGACCTCTCGAGCAGTACTTC.